The present T cell receptor beta chain was sequenced within a study of CD8 T cells in ankylosing spondylitis. Study outcomes and limitations: Within ankylosing spondylitis blood, a TCR beta motif made up of seven or eight highly homologous variants appeared to be characteristic.

From the 5' RACE reads, TCRdb called clonotypes with MiXCR, one entry per CDR3 protein. The sample has 250,000 to 400,000 distinct CDR3 sequences, around 10% seen once. Trimming left V 2 bases short and J 3 bases short, with 17 bases between. The CDR3 runs to 16 residues. From germline, CDR1 is MNHEY and CDR2 SMNVEV (reference sequence). Remarks on this clonotype: Its target is not known.

The V and J genes are TRBV27 and TRBJ2-7; no definite D call. This receptor was identified in a female donor with ankylosing spondylitis or in good health (not recorded which). The sequencing input was blood, either unsorted or a sorted T cell fraction (not recorded which). This CDR3 reads CASSLSSSWSYYEQYF. CDR3 nucleotide sequence: TGTGCCAGCAGTTTAAGTTCCTCATGGTCTTACTACGAGCAGTACTTC.